This paragraph reports one T cell receptor beta chain. Its target is unknown. This entry is derived from a study of cytomegalovirus exposure and HLA in healthy donors. Germline loops: CDR1 GTSNPN, CDR2 SVGIG (reference sequence). The V gene lost 0 bases and the J gene lost 2 bases, with 11 bases spanning the gap. CDR3 length: 15 amino acids. Amplification used 60 Vbeta primers and 13 Jbeta primers. The table came from immunoSEQ multiplex PCR; TCRdb's copy has only in-frame clones and leaves some out. The sample contains 120,000 or so clones, around 86% of which appear only once. Study-wide results and caveats: Based on reports, TCR beta sequences accurately predicted HLA-A and HLA-B alleles for most subjects.

Sequencing was performed on PBMCs. V gene TRBV30 combines with J gene TRBJ1-5, with TRBD1 as a possible D gene (5 bases). The origin of this receptor is a man aged 25-40 years in good health and CMV-seronegative. The CDR3 region has the DNA TGTGCCTGGAGTGTACGGAGGGACGGCAATCAGCCCCAGCATTTT. It encodes CAWSVRRDGNQPQHF.